The source of this T cell receptor beta chain is a study of blood T cell repertoires in COVID-19. Only in-frame clones appear in the TCRdb table, and some are missing; sequencing was by immunoSEQ multiplex PCR. The sample lists 150,000 to 200,000 clones, about 85% occurring once. Sequencing was performed on peripheral blood. This TCR came from a human donor with acute or convalescent COVID-19. The donor label of this sample is uncertain.

CDR3 residues: CASSEGTTGYGYTF. The CDR3 coding sequence is TGTGCCAGCAGTGAAGGCACGACAGGCTATGGCTACACCTTC. This chain uses TRBV2 with TRBJ1-2; TRBD1 might be the D (6 bases). Germline V lookup: CDR1 SNHLY, CDR2 FYNNEI. The CDR3 covers 14 residues. The germline V and J ends were trimmed by 1 base and 4 bases, with 10 bases remaining between them. The whole variable domain, remainder taken from reference TRBV2 and TRBJ1-2, is EPEVTQTPSHQVTQMGQEVILRCVPISNHLYFYWYRQILGQKVEFLVSFYNNEISEKSEIFDDQFSVERPDGSNFTLKIRSTKLEDSAMYFCASSEGTTGYGYTFGSGTRLTVV.